Following are 20 T cell receptor beta chains from one sample sequenced in a study of T cell responses to AZD1222 COVID-19 vaccine. Generated by immunoSEQ multiplex PCR, the TCRdb table keeps only in-frame clones and is missing some. Of around 140,000 clones listed, about 91% are singletons. The sample was peripheral blood, taken on day 0 of AZD1222 vaccination. The receptors were gathered from an adult in good health.

The CDR3 region is CSGEENTEAFF. In DNA form, the CDR3 reads TGCAGTGGTGAGGAGAACACTGAAGCTTTCTTT. The rearrangement joins TRBV20-1 to TRBJ1-1; D is uncertain. The CDR3 is made up of 11 amino acids. V was cut by 7 bases and J by 1 base, with 7 bases left in between. Germline loops: CDR1 DFQATT, CDR2 SNEGSKA (reference sequence).

The chain couples TRBV27 to TRBJ1-4; D remains ambiguous. CDR1 is MNHEY, CDR2 SMNVEV, per germline (reference sequence). V was cut by 4 bases and J by 7 bases, with 7 bases left in between. This CDR3 contains 12 residues. The CDR3 DNA sequence: TGTGCCAGCAGTTACGACCTTGAAAAACTGTTTTTT. This codes for CASSYDLEKLFF.

J is TRBJ2-7 and V is TRBV7-9; 7 nucleotides agree with TRBD1. The V gene end was trimmed by 5 bases and the J gene end by 5 bases; junction bases not matched to a gene: 15. CDR3 length: 16 amino acids. CDR1 SEHNR and CDR2 FQNEAQ come from the germline V gene (reference sequence). The CDR3: CASSHRRADRSHEQYF. The CDR3 DNA reads TGTGCCAGCAGCCACCGCCGAGCGGACAGGAGTCACGAGCAGTACTTC.

The DNA of the CDR3 is TGCAGCGTTGAAGATCCCAAGGGGCGCAGCTATGGCTACACCTTC. Translating gives CSVEDPKGRSYGYTF. The chain uses TRBV29-1 and TRBJ1-2, with a possible D match to TRBD1 (5 bases). This CDR3 is built from 15 residues. The germline gives CDR1 SQVTM, CDR2 ANQGSEA. V was trimmed by 0 bases and J by 4 bases, leaving 15 bases between them.

The V and J genes are TRBV6-5 and TRBJ2-1; no definite D call. CDR1 MNHEY and CDR2 SVGAGI come from the germline V gene. V was cut by 7 bases and J by 0 bases, with 13 bases left in between. CDR3 length equals 15 residues. Here the CDR3 reads CASTLDPSSYNEQFF. DNA for the CDR3: TGTGCCAGCACCCTGGACCCGAGCTCCTACAATGAGCAGTTCTTC.

The chain links TRBV6-5 to TRBJ1-1; possibly TRBD1 for D (5 bases). The ends were cut back, 5 bases at V and 8 bases at J, with 12 bases in the middle. Germline V lookup: CDR1 MNHEY, CDR2 SVGAGI. The CDR3 is 12 residues long. This chain's CDR3 is CASSSPTGEAFF. The DNA of the CDR3 is TGTGCCAGCAGTAGTCCCACAGGAGAAGCTTTCTTT.

A few counts support this clone. The chain is built from TRBV25-1 and TRBJ2-7; D is uncertain. The CDR3 totals 11 residues. Trimming removed 4 bases from V and 4 bases from J, with 5 bases in between. Germline-derived CDR1 and CDR2 are MGHDK and SYGVNS. CDR3 in DNA: TGTGCCAGCAGTGGCGGATACGAGCAGTACTTC. This codes for CASSGGYEQYF.

In nucleotides, the CDR3 is TGTGCCATCAGTGAGTCGGCAGGGGAGTTCGAGCAGTACTTC. This translates into CAISESAGEFEQYF. This sequence joins TRBV10-3 and TRBJ2-7; perhaps TRBD1 as D (6 bases). CDR1 and CDR2 (germline): ENHRY, SYGVKD. With 0 bases removed from V and 6 bases from J, the gap between germline ends came to 12 bases. The CDR3 length is 14 residues.

The chain combines TRBV2 with TRBJ2-1; D is undetermined. Germline-derived CDR1 and CDR2 are SNHLY and FYNNEI. V lost 1 base, J lost 4 bases, and 8 bases lay in between. The CDR3 is made up of 14 amino acids. CDR3 residues: CASSEDVIYNEQFF. CDR3 nucleotides: TGTGCCAGCAGTGAAGACGTGATTTACAATGAGCAGTTCTTC. Variable domain in full (rest from reference TRBV2 and TRBJ2-1): EPEVTQTPSHQVTQMGQEVILRCVPISNHLYFYWYRQILGQKVEFLVSFYNNEISEKSEIFDDQFSVERPDGSNFTLKIRSTKLEDSAMYFCASSEDVIYNEQFFGPGTRLTVL.

This clone has just a few counts. This chain joins TRBV6-2 or TRBV6-3 and TRBJ2-2; D not certain. V shed 6 bases and J shed 7 bases, with 15 bases lying between them. The CDR3 extends over 14 amino acids. Germline V gene sequence: CDR1 MNHEY, CDR2 SVGEGT. CDR3 region: CASSIPQRSGELFF. CDR3 DNA: TGTGCCAGCAGCATCCCTCAACGAAGCGGGGAGCTGTTTTTT.

This chain connects TRBV4-2 to TRBJ2-7, with D possibly being TRBD2 (5 bases). Trimming shortened V by 0 bases and J by 0 bases, and 12 bases separated the two germline ends. Germline lookup yields CDR1 LGHNA and CDR2 YNFKEQ. This CDR3 comprises 16 residues. The CDR3 DNA follows: TGTGCCAGCAGCCAAGATGGGCGGGCTCCCTCCTACGAGCAGTACTTC. This gives the protein CASSQDGRAPSYEQYF.

This chain joins TRBV7-3 and TRBJ1-2; D ambiguous. CDR3 length equals 13 residues. CDR1 and CDR2 from the germline V gene are SGHTA and FQGTGA. V dropped 5 bases and J dropped 5 bases, with 12 bases sitting between them. The CDR3 DNA reads as TGTGCCAGCAGCCAAGACAAGGAGTATGGCTACACCTTC. Its protein is CASSQDKEYGYTF.

This chain links TRBV5-1 with TRBJ2-5, with 8 bases lining up with TRBD2. Germline CDR1 SGHRS, CDR2 YFSETQ. The CDR3 sequence is 15 residues long. With V trimmed by 0 bases and J by 5 bases, 6 bases remained unmatched. The CDR3, as DNA: TGCGCCAGCAGCTTGGACGGGAGGGCCGAGGAGACCCAGTACTTC. The encoded protein is CASSLDGRAEETQYF.

The chain links TRBV6-1 to TRBJ2-1; 9 nucleotides line up with TRBD2. V dropped 0 bases and J dropped 2; count of bases not matched to a gene: 5. Germline values: CDR1 MNHNS, CDR2 SASEGT. This CDR3 is 17 amino acids long. The CDR3 is CASSEAASGAPYNEQFF. In DNA, the CDR3 is TGTGCCAGCAGTGAAGCCGCTAGCGGGGCCCCCTACAATGAGCAGTTCTTC.

This sequence joins TRBV5-1 and TRBJ2-7; D is perhaps TRBD1 (6 bases). The CDR3 length is 13 residues. V gave up 0 bases and J gave up 7 bases, with 11 bases separating them. Germline lookup yields CDR1 SGHRS and CDR2 YFSETQ. The CDR3 protein is CASSLGQGREQYF. The CDR3 DNA reads as TGCGCCAGCAGCTTGGGGCAGGGGCGAGAGCAGTACTTC.

This clone was seen just once. The chain uses TRBV25-1 and TRBJ1-5; no firm D call. Germline V gene lookup returns CDR1 MGHDK and CDR2 SYGVNS. The CDR3 spans 14 residues. V was trimmed by 4 bases and J by 4 bases, leaving 11 bases between them. Here the CDR3 reads CASSGTNRNQPQHF. The CDR3 region has the DNA TGTGCCAGCAGTGGGACGAATAGAAATCAGCCCCAGCATTTT. The full variable domain, with the rest looked up from reference TRBV25-1 and TRBJ1-5, is EADIYQTPRYLVIGTGKKITLECSQTMGHDKMYWYQQDPGMELHLIHYSYGVNSTEKGDLSSESTVSRIRTEHFPLTLESARPSHTSQYLCASSGTNRNQPQHFGDGTRLSIL.

The gene calls are TRBV12-5 and TRBJ2-1, with TRBD2 identical over 9 bases. The CDR3 sequence is 18 residues long. The germline V gene has CDR1 LGHNT and CDR2 FRNRAP. The trim removed 0 bases at V and 0 bases at J, leaving 6 bases unmatched. CDR3 loop: CASGLVFSGSPSYNEQFF. DNA for the CDR3: TGTGCTAGTGGTTTGGTATTTAGCGGGAGTCCCTCCTACAATGAGCAGTTCTTC. The full variable domain, in which reference TRBV12-5 and TRBJ2-1 provide the parts outside the CDR3, is DARVTQTPRHKVTEMGQEVTMRCQPILGHNTVFWYRQTMMQGLELLAYFRNRAPLDDSGMPKDRFSAEMPDATLATLKIQPSEPRDSAVYFCASGLVFSGSPSYNEQFFGPGTRLTVL.

V usage is TRBV6-1 and J usage is TRBJ2-7, with 12 nucleotides matching TRBD2. The V gene's germline CDR1 is MNHNS and CDR2 SASEGT. This CDR3 contains 15 residues. The trim removed 1 base at V and 4 bases at J, leaving 2 bases unmatched. CDR3 region: CASSEGLAGAYEQYF. The CDR3 nucleotides read TGTGCCAGCAGTGAAGGACTAGCGGGAGCATACGAGCAGTACTTC.

The chain employs TRBV28 and TRBJ1-5, with 7 positions matching TRBD1. Trimming took 8 bases from V and 2 from J; bases not matched to a gene: 0. Germline-derived CDR1 and CDR2 are MDHEN and SYDVKM. There are 12 residues in the CDR3. The CDR3 protein is CASGQGNQPQHF. CDR3 sequence (DNA): TGTGCCAGCGGACAGGGCAATCAGCCCCAGCATTTT.

The chain couples TRBV11-1 to TRBJ1-1; D gene ambiguous. Trimming shortened V by 2 bases and J by 4 bases, and 11 bases separated the two germline ends. Germline values: CDR1 SGHAT, CDR2 FQDESV (reference sequence). The CDR3 sequence is 14 residues long. The CDR3 loop reads CASSLLGSSTEAFF. The CDR3 DNA sequence: TGTGCCAGCAGCTTATTGGGCAGCTCCACTGAAGCTTTCTTT.